The 4 T cell receptor beta chains below come from one sample, sequenced in a study of PD-1 blockade in mismatch repair-deficient tumors. Generated by immunoSEQ multiplex PCR, the TCRdb table keeps only in-frame clones and is missing some. The repertoire holds about 9,200 clones, with more than 75% as singletons. The time point is: roughly ten-day in vitro stimulation with candidate mutation-associated neoantigen peptide 1. These TCRs' antigens remain unknown. The specimen comprised cells cultured in vitro, sampled from a patient treated with pembrolizumab. The receptors shown here come from an adult with mismatch repair-deficient cancer.

This chain connects TRBV11-2 to TRBJ2-7; 7 nucleotides agree with TRBD2. The CDR3 is made up of 15 amino acids. Unmatched junction bases numbered 7, after V lost 3 bases and J lost 2 bases. CDR1 SGHAT and CDR2 FQNNGV come from the germline V gene. The CDR3 loop reads CASSLVQRGPYEQYF. DNA for the CDR3: TGTGCCAGCAGCTTGGTGCAGCGGGGACCCTACGAGCAGTACTTC.

The chain combines TRBV7-2 with TRBJ1-1; TRBD1 is a possible D gene (5 bases). Germline loops: CDR1 SGHTA, CDR2 FQGNSA. The V end was cut by 3 bases, the J end by 4 bases, with 12 bases between. This CDR3 is built from 14 residues. CDR3 protein: CASSFTGGSTEAFF. CDR3 nucleotide sequence: TGTGCCAGCAGCTTTACGGGGGGTTCCACTGAAGCTTTCTTT.

Here the CDR3 DNA reads TGTGCCAGCAGTTTGACCCAGGGACAGCGCACAGATACGCAGTATTTT. It is translated as CASSLTQGQRTDTQYF. The chain employs TRBV27 and TRBJ2-3, with 7 bases matching TRBD1. V was pared by 3 bases and J by 1 base, with 7 bases of the junction left unmatched. Germline CDR1 reads MNHEY; CDR2 reads SMNVEV (reference sequence). The CDR3 runs to 16 residues.

This clone was observed once. V is TRBV11-2 and J is TRBJ1-1; a weak D match, TRBD1 (6 bases). The CDR3 covers 15 residues. V was clipped by 5 bases and J by 4 bases, with 17 bases between them. CDR1 SGHAT and CDR2 FQNNGV come from the germline V gene. This CDR3 reads CASSLRTGTVTEAFF. CDR3 bases: TGTGCCAGCAGCCTCCGAACAGGGACGGTCACTGAAGCTTTCTTT. The whole variable domain, filled in from reference TRBV11-2 and TRBJ1-1, reads EAGVAQSPRYKIIEKRQSVAFWCNPISGHATLYWYQQILGQGPKLLIQFQNNGVVDDSQLPKDRFSAERLKGVDSTLKIQPAKLEDSAVYLCASSLRTGTVTEAFFGQGTRLTVV.